A selection of T cell receptor beta chains follows, all from one sample in a study of T cells in Graves' hyperthyroidism and ophthalmopathy. TCRdb reprocessed the multiplex PCR reads with MiXCR, giving one entry per CDR3 protein. This table holds fewer than 400,000 distinct CDR3 sequences, just under 25% found once. The sample consisted of blood. These receptors all come from a man aged 50 or older with Graves' hyperthyroidism. The CDR3 runs from the conserved cysteine through the conserved F or W. A D gene is named only where the DNA matches it firmly. Rows give clone size only sometimes, using once, few, many, or a class for an expanded clone.

NA,TRBV15,TRBJ2-1,NA,TGTGCCACCCTCCCCGGGCAGCACTACAATGAGCAGTTCTTC,CATLPGQHYNEQFF
NA,TRBV29-1,TRBJ2-5,TRBD1,TGCAGCGCTGGACAGGATCCAATGTACTTC,CSAGQDPMYF
NA,TRBV28,TRBJ1-1,NA,TGTGCCAGCAGCTCACGGGACACTGAAGCTTTCTTT,CASSSRDTEAFF
many,TRBV11-2,TRBJ1-3,NA,TGTGCCAGCAGCTTAGTTCCGTCAGGGCCTGGAAACACCATATATTTT,CASSLVPSGPGNTIYF
NA,TRBV7-8,TRBJ1-2,TRBD1,TGTGCCAGCAGGGAGGGACAGGGGTATTACGGCTACACCTTC,CASREGQGYYGYTF
few,TRBV20-1,TRBJ1-1,NA,TGCAGTGCTAGTGTTCGGGCAGGGAACACTGAAGCTTTCTTT,CSASVRAGNTEAFF
few,TRBV7-8,TRBJ1-4,TRBD1,TGTGCCAGCAGCTTAGGGACAGGGCATGAAAAACTGTTTTTT,CASSLGTGHEKLFF
few,TRBV10-2,TRBJ1-2,NA,TGCGCCAGCAGTGGTGGGTTTGAGAGCTACACCTTC,CASSGGFESYTF
many,TRBV29-1,TRBJ1-1,NA,TGCAGCGGAAAGCGGGGTTCGAACACTGAAGCTTTCTTT,CSGKRGSNTEAFF
NA,TRBV9,TRBJ2-2,NA,TGTGCCAGCACAGGGTCAGCGGCCTCCACCGGGGAGCTGTTTTTT,CASTGSAASTGELFF
NA,TRBV20-1,TRBJ2-3,NA,TGCAGTGCTAGATTTCCAGGTAGTACAGATACGCAGTATTTT,CSARFPGSTDTQYF
NA,TRBV10-3,TRBJ1-3,NA,TGTGCCATCAGTGAGTCCCGAAACACCATATATTTT,CAISESRNTIYF
NA,TRBV27,TRBJ1-5,NA,TGTGCCAGCAGTTTAAACGGCTTGAACCATCAGCCCCAGCATTTT,CASSLNGLNHQPQHF
NA,TRBV4-1,TRBJ1-4,TRBD1,TGCGCCAGCAGCCAAGTGGGGACAGATGAAAAACTGTTTTTT,CASSQVGTDEKLFF
few,TRBV30,TRBJ2-3,NA,TGTGCCTGGAATTACCGAATAGATACGCAGTATTTT,CAWNYRIDTQYF
few,TRBV2,TRBJ2-1,NA,TGTGCCAGCAGGCCGGGAAGATACAATGAGCAGTTCTTC,CASRPGRYNEQFF
NA,TRBV6-1,TRBJ2-7,NA,TGTGCCAGCAGTGAATCCCACCTCTCCTACGAGCAGTACTTC,CASSESHLSYEQYF
NA,TRBV19,TRBJ1-1,NA,TGTGCCAGTAGTCACCGGGGGGCAGGTGAAGCTTTCTTT,CASSHRGAGEAFF
NA,TRBV28,TRBJ1-3,NA,TGTGCCAGCAGTTCCCGAGTGGGACGAGGAATGACCATATATTTT,CASSSRVGRGMTIYF
many,TRBV28,TRBJ2-7,NA,TGTGCCAGCAGGGCATACTCCTACGAGCAGTACTTC,CASRAYSYEQYF
many,TRBV7-9,TRBJ2-7,NA,TGTGCCAGCAGCTTGCCAGGGGCCCACGAGCAGTACTTC,CASSLPGAHEQYF
many,TRBV28,TRBJ2-5,TRBD2,TGTGCCAGCAGAGCGGGAGTGGAATATGAGACCCAGTACTTC,CASRAGVEYETQYF
few,TRBV13,TRBJ1-1,TRBD1,TGTGCCAGCAGTCTCCGGGACAGGGGCCGACCTCTGGGAACTGAAGCTTTCTTT,CASSLRDRGRPLGTEAFF
NA,TRBV11-3,TRBJ1-2,NA,TGTGCCAGCAGCTTAATTAACTATGGCTACACCTTC,CASSLINYGYTF
many,TRBV12-3/TRBV12-4,TRBJ1-1,TRBD1,TGTGCCAGCAGACTTACCGGGACAGGGGTCAATGGCGCTTTCTTT,CASRLTGTGVNGAFF
many,TRBV28,TRBJ2-3,NA,TGTGCCAGCAGTTGGCGGAGACTTAGCACAGATACGCAGTATTTT,CASSWRRLSTDTQYF
many,TRBV7-3,TRBJ2-1,NA,TGTGCCAGCAGCTTAACTACCTACAATGAGCAGTTCTTC,CASSLTTYNEQFF
NA,TRBV12-3/TRBV12-4,TRBJ2-2,NA,TGTGCCAGCAGTTTCGGGTCTAAGAACACCGGGGAGCTGTTTTTT,CASSFGSKNTGELFF
many,TRBV27,TRBJ2-2,TRBD1,TGTGCCAGCACTCGGACTGGGACAGCCCCCGGGGAGCTGTTTTTT,CASTRTGTAPGELFF
NA,TRBV20-1,TRBJ2-1,NA,TGCAGTGCTAATTCACCGGCCCGCAATGAGCAGTTCTTC,CSANSPARNEQFF
few,TRBV15,TRBJ1-5,NA,TGTGCCACCAGCAGCATGGTGAATCAGCCCCAGCATTTT,CATSSMVNQPQHF
few,TRBV6-1,TRBJ2-7,NA,TGTGCCAGCACCGGGACCGACTTTCAGGAGCAGTACTTC,CASTGTDFQEQYF
NA,TRBV5-1,TRBJ2-1,TRBD2,TGCGCCAGCAGCCCCTCCGGGCTAGCGGGGGCAGGCACCTACAATGAGCAGTTCTTC,CASSPSGLAGAGTYNEQFF
many,TRBV5-1,TRBJ2-3,TRBD2,TGCGCCAGCAAACTAGCGGGAGGGCTGATAGATACGCAGTATTTT,CASKLAGGLIDTQYF
NA,TRBV24-1,TRBJ2-7,TRBD1,TGTGCCACCAGTGACTCCACGGGACAGGGAGCATTAAGGCAGTACTTC,CATSDSTGQGALRQYF
NA,TRBV7-8,TRBJ1-2,NA,TGTGCCAGCAGTCACACTGGGGACTTCATCATCTATGGCTACACCTTC,CASSHTGDFIIYGYTF
many,TRBV7-9,TRBJ2-7,NA,TGTGCCAGCAGCAGGAACTACGAGCAGTACTTC,CASSRNYEQYF
few,TRBV3-1,TRBJ2-7,NA,TGTGCCAGCAGCCACTACTACGAGCAGTACTTC,CASSHYYEQYF
NA,TRBV5-6,TRBJ1-5,NA,TGTGCCAGCAGCTTGGCCGGGCGGCAAGATCAGCCCCAGCATTTT,CASSLAGRQDQPQHF
many,TRBV28,TRBJ2-4,TRBD2,TGTGCCAGCAGCGGCTGGGGCGGGAGGGCCAACATTCAGTACTTC,CASSGWGGRANIQYF
many,TRBV7-9,TRBJ2-3,NA,TGTGCCAGCAGCCTCAGAGTAGATACGCAGTATTTT,CASSLRVDTQYF
NA,TRBV7-3,TRBJ1-5,NA,TGTGCCAGCAGCTTAAGCAGCACCAAACGATTTAGCAATCAGCCCCAGCATTTT,CASSLSSTKRFSNQPQHF
many,TRBV6-1,TRBJ2-7,TRBD1,TGTGCCAGCAGACCGGGACAGGGGCCTGTGGAGCAGTACTTC,CASRPGQGPVEQYF
NA,TRBV18,TRBJ2-2,NA,TGTGCCAGCTCACCACCGTATTTTGCCGGGGAGCTGTTTTTT,CASSPPYFAGELFF
NA,TRBV6-2/TRBV6-3,TRBJ2-5,TRBD1,TGTGCCAGCAGGGCTAGACAGGGGTATGAGGAGACCCAGTACTTC,CASRARQGYEETQYF
many,TRBV7-3,TRBJ2-1,NA,TGTGCCAGCAGCTTACGGGGACAAGAGCAGTTCTTC,CASSLRGQEQFF
many,TRBV12-3/TRBV12-4,TRBJ1-1,NA,TGTGCCAGCAGTTCGAACACTGAAGCTTTCTTT,CASSSNTEAFF
many,TRBV12-3/TRBV12-4,TRBJ2-1,NA,TGTGCCAGCAGGGCCGACAGATCCAATGAGCAGTTCTTC,CASRADRSNEQFF
few,TRBV3-1,TRBJ2-1,NA,TGTGCCAGCAGCTCCGAGGGGCTCTCCTACAATGAGCAGTTCTTC,CASSSEGLSYNEQFF
NA,TRBV4-1,TRBJ2-7,TRBD2,TGCGCCAGCAGCCAAGGACTAGCGGGACCTAACTACGAGCAGTACTTC,CASSQGLAGPNYEQYF
NA,TRBV25-1,TRBJ2-7,NA,TGTGCCAGCACCGGACACGGGACCTACGAGCAGTACTTC,CASTGHGTYEQYF